This T cell receptor beta chain was sequenced for a study of blood T cell repertoires in COVID-19. Study background: PBMCs, B-cell-depleted T cells, or T cells were the source of the cDNA or gDNA that made up the material.

As concerns this clone: Just one base apart from a much larger clone, this may be a read error.

In the study's own analysis: Counts of nucleated cells, estimated from reference gene primer amplification, were obtained. The method was immunoSEQ multiplex PCR; TCRdb's version includes in-frame clones alone and lacks a portion of them. That table gives V, J and clone size, and the DNA gave D and trimming. The sample holds some 110,000 clones, roughly 80% seen once. The CDR3 loop spans 15 amino acids. The V gene's germline CDR1 is MRHNA and CDR2 SNTAGT. The source material was peripheral blood. The sequence was obtained from a man aged 25 to 45 with acute or convalescent COVID-19. The chain links TRBV6-4 to TRBJ2-1, with D possibly being TRBD2 (7 bases). DNA for the CDR3: TGTGCCAGCAGTGACCGGGCAGGGGACTACAATGAGCAGCTCTTC. The encoded protein is CASSDRAGDYNEQLF.